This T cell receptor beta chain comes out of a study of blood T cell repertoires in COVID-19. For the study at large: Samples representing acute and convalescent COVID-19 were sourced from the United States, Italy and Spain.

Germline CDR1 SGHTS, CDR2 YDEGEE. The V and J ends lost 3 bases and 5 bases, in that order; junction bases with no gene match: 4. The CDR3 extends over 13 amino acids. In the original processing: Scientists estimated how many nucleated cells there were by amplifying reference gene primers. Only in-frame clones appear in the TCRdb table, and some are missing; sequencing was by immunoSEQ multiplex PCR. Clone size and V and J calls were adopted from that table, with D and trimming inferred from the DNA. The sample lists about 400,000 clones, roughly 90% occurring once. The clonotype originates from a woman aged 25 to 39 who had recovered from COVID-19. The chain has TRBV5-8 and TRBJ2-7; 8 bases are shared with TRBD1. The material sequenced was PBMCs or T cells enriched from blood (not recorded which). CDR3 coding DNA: TGTGCCAGCAGCTCAGGGGGCCTCGACGAGCAGTACTTC. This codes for CASSSGGLDEQYF.